This T cell receptor (beta chain) stems from a study of blood T cell repertoires in COVID-19. Study background: The origin of the acute and convalescent COVID-19 samples was the United States, Italy and Spain.

Under the authors' procedure: Reference gene primer amplification gave estimated nucleated cell counts. Sequenced by immunoSEQ multiplex PCR; TCRdb stores in-frame clones only, minus some. V and J calls and clone size come straight from that table; D and trimming were deduced from the DNA. The data hold a few hundred thousand clones, with about nine tenths observed a single time. This sequence originates from a woman between 35 and 50 years old who had recovered from COVID-19. Material for sequencing was peripheral blood.

This CDR3 reads CSVEGQGADTQYF. The CDR3 DNA reads TGCAGCGTTGAGGGACAGGGGGCAGATACGCAGTATTTT. V and J are TRBV29-1 and TRBJ2-3; TRBD1 matches at 11 bases. The trim removed 3 bases at V and 4 bases at J, leaving 0 bases unmatched. There are 13 residues in the CDR3. CDR1 SQVTM and CDR2 ANQGSEA come from the germline V gene.